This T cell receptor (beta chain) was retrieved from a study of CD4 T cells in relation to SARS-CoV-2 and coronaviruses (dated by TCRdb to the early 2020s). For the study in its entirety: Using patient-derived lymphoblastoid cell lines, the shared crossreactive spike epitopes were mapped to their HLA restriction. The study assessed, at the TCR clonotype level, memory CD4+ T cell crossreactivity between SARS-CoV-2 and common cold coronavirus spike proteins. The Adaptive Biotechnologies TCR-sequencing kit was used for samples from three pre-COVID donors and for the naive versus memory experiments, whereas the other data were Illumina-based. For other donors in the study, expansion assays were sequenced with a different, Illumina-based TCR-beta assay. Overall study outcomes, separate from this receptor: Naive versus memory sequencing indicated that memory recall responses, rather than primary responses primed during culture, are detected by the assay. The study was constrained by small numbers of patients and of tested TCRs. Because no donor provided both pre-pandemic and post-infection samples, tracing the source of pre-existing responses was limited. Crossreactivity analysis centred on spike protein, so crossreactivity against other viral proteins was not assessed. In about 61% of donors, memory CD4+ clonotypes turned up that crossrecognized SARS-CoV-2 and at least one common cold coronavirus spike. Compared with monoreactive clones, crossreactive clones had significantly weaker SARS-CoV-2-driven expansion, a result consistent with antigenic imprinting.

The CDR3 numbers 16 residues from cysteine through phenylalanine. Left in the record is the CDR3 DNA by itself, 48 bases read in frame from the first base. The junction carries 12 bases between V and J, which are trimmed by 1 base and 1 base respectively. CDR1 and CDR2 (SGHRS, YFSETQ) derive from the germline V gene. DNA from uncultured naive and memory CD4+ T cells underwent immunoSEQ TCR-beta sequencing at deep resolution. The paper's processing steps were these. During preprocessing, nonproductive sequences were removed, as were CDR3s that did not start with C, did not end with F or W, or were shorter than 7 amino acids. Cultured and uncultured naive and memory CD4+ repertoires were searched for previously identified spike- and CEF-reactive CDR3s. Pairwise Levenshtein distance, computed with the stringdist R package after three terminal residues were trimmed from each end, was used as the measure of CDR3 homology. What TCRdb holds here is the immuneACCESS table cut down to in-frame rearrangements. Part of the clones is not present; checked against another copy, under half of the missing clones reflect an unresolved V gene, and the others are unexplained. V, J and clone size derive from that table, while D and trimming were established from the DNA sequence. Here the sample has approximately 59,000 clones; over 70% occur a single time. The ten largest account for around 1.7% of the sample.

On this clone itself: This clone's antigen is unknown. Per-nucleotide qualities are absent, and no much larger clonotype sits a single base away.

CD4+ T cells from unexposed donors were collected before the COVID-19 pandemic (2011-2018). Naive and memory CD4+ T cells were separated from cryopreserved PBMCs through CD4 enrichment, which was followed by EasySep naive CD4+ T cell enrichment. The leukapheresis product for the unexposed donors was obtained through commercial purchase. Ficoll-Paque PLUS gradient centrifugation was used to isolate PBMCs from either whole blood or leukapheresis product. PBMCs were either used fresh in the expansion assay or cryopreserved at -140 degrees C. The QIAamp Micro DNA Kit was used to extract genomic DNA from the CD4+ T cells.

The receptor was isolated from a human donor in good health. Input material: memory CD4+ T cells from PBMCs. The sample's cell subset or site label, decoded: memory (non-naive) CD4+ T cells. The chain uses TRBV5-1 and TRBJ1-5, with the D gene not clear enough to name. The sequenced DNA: TGCGCCAGCAGCTTGTCCGCTACGGGAAGCAATCAGCCCCAGCATTTT. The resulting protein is CASSLSATGSNQPQHF.